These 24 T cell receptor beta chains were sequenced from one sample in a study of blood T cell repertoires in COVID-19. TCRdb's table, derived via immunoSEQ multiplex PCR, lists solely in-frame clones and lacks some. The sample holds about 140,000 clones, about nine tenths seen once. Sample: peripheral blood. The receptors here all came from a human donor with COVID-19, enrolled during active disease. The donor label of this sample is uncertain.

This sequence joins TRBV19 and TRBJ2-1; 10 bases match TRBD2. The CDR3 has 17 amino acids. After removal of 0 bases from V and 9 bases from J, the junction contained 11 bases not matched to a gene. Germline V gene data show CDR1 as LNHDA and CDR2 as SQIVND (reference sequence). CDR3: CASSIDHTSGIPREQFF. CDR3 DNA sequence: TGTGCCAGTAGTATAGATCACACTAGCGGGATACCACGTGAGCAGTTCTTC.

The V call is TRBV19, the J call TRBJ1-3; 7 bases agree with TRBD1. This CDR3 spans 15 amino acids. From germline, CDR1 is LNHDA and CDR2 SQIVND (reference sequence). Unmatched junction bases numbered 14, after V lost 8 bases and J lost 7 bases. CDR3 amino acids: CASLREGGRGNTIYF. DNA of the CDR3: TGTGCCAGTTTGAGGGAAGGGGGCAGGGGGAACACCATATATTTT. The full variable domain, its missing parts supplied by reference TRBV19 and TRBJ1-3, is DGGITQSPKYLFRKEGQNVTLSCEQNLNHDAMYWYRQDPGQGLRLIYYSQIVNDFQKGDIAEGYSVSREKKESFPLTVTSAQKNPTAFYLCASLREGGRGNTIYFGEGSWLTVV.

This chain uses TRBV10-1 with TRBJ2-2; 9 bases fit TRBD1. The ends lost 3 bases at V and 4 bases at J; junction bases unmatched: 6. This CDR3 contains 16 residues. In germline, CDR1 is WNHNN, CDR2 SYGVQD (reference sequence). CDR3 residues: CASSDMGQGSTGELFF. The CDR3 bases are TGCGCCAGCAGTGATATGGGACAGGGCAGCACCGGGGAGCTGTTTTTT.

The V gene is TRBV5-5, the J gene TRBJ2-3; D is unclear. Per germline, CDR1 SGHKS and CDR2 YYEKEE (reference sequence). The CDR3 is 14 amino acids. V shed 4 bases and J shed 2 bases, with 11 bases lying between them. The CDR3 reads CASSLRSYTDTQYF. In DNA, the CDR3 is TGTGCCAGCAGCCTTCGGTCTTACACAGATACGCAGTATTTT.

CDR3 in DNA: TGTGCCATCAGTGAGGCTGTAGCCACAGATACGCAGTATTTT. As protein: CAISEAVATDTQYF. The V gene is TRBV10-3, the J gene TRBJ2-3, with no clear D. The CDR3 has 14 residues. Trimming removed 2 bases at V and 2 bases at J, with 8 bases between. Germline V CDR1 and CDR2: ENHRY, SYGVKD.

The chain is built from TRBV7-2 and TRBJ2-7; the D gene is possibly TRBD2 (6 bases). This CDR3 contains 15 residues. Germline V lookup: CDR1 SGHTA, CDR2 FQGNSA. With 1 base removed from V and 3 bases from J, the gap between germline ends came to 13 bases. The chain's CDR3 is CASSLGGTDNYEQYF. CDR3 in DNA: TGTGCCAGCAGCTTAGGCGGGACGGATAACTACGAGCAGTACTTC.

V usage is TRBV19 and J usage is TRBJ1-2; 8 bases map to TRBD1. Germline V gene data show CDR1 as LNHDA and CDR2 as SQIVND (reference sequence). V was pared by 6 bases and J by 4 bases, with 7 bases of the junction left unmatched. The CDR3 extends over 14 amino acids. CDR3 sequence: CASRSGTGGYGYTF. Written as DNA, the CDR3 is TGTGCCAGTAGATCCGGGACAGGAGGCTATGGCTACACCTTC.

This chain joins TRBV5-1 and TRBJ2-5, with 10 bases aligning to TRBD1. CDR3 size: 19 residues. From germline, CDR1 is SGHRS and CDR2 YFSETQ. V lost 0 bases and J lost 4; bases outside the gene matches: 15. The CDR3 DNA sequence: TGCGCCAGCAGCTTGGATGCGGGACAGGGGATTTGGTATATAGAGACCCAGTACTTC. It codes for CASSLDAGQGIWYIETQYF.

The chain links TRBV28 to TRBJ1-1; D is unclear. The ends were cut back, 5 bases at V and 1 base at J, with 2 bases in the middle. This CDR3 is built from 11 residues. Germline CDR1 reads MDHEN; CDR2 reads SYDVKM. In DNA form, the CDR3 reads TGTGCCAGCAGTCAGAACACTGAAGCTTTCTTT. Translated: CASSQNTEAFF.

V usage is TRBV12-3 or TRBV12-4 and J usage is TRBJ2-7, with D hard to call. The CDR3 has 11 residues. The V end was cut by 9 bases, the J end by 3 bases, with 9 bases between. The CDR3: CASGANYEQYF. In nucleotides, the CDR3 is TGTGCCAGTGGAGCAAACTACGAGCAGTACTTC.

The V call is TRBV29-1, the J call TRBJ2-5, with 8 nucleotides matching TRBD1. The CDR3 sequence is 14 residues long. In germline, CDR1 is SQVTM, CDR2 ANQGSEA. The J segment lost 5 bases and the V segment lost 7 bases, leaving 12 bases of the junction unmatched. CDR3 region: CSAQAGQGWETQYF. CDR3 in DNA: TGCAGCGCCCAGGCCGGACAGGGATGGGAGACCCAGTACTTC.

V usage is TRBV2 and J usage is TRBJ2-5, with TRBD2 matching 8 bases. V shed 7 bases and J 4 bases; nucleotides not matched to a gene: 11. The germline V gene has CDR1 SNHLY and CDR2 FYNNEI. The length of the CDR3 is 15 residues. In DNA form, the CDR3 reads TGTGCCAGCACCTTGAGAAGCGGGGGAAGAGAGACCCAGTACTTC. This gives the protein CASTLRSGGRETQYF.

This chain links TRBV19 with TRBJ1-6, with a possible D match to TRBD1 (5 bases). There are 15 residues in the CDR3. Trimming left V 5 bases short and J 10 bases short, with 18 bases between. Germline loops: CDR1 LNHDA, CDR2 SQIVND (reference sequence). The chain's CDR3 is CASSPQTARGSPLHF. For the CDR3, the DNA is TGTGCCAGTAGTCCGCAGACAGCACGGGGGTCACCCCTCCACTTT. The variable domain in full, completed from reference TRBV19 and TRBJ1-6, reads DGGITQSPKYLFRKEGQNVTLSCEQNLNHDAMYWYRQDPGQGLRLIYYSQIVNDFQKGDIAEGYSVSREKKESFPLTVTSAQKNPTAFYLCASSPQTARGSPLHFGNGTRLTVT.

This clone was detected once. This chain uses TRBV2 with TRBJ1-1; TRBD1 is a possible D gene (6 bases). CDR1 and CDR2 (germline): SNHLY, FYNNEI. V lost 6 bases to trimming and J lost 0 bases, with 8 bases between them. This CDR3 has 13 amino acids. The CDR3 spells CASRGTMNTEAFF. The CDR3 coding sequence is TGTGCCAGCAGAGGGACAATGAACACTGAAGCTTTCTTT.

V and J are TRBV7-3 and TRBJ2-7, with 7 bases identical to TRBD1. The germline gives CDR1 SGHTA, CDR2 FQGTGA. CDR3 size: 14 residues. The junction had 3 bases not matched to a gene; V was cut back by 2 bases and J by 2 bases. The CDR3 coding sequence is TGTGCCAGCAGCTTAGCACAGGGGACCTACGAGCAGTACTTC. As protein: CASSLAQGTYEQYF.

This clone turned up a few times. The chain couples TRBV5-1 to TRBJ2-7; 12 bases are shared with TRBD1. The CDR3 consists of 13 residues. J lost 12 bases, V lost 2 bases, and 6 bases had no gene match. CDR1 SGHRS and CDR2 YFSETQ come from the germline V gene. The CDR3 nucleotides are TGCGCCAGCAGCTTCGGGACAGGGGGCATATGGTACTTC. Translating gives CASSFGTGGIWYF.

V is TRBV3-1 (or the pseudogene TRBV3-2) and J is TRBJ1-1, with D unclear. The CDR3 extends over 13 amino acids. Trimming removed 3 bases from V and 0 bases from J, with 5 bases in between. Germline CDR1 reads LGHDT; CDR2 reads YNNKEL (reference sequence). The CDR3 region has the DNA TGTGCCAGCAGCCAGAGCCTGAACACTGAAGCTTTCTTT. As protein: CASSQSLNTEAFF.

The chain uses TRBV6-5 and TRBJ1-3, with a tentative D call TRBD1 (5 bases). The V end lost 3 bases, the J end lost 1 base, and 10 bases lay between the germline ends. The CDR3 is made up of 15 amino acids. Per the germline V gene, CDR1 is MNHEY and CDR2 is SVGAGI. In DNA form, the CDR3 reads TGTGCCAGCAGTTATACACGGGGGTCTGGAAACACCATATATTTT. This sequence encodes CASSYTRGSGNTIYF.

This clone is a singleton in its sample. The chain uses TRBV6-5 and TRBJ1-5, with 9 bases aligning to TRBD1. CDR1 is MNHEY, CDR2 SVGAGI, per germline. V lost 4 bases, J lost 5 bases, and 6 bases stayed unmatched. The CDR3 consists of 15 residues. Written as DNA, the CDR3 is TGTGCCAGCAGTTGGACAGGGGAGTGGGATCAGCCCCAGCATTTT. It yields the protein CASSWTGEWDQPQHF.

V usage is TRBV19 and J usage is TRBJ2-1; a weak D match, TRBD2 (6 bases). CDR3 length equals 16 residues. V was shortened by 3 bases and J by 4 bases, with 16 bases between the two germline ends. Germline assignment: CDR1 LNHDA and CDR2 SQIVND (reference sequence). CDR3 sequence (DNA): TGTGCCAGTAGTATGATTGGGGACTTCTTGTACAATGAGCAGTTCTTC. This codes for CASSMIGDFLYNEQFF.

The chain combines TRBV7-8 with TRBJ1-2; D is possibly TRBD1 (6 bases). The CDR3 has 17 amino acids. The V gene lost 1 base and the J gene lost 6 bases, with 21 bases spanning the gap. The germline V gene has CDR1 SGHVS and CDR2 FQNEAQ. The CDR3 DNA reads TGTGCCAGCAGCTTAGGGCCTCGGGGGGCGGCGAGTGATGGCTACACCTTC. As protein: CASSLGPRGAASDGYTF.

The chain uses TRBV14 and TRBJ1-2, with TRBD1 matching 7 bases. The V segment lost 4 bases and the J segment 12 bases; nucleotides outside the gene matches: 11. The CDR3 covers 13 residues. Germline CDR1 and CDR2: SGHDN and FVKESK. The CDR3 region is CASSLLDRDPDTF. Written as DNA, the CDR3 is TGTGCCAGCAGCCTCCTTGACAGGGACCCCGACACCTTC.

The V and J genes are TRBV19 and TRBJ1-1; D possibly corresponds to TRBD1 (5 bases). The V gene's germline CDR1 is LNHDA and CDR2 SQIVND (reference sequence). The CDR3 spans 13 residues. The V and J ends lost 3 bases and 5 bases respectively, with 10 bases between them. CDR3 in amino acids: CASSIQGDTEAFF. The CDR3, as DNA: TGTGCCAGTAGTATCCAGGGTGATACTGAAGCTTTCTTT.

This chain's CDR3 is CASSQDWRSAQHF. DNA for the CDR3: TGTGCCAGCAGCCAAGATTGGAGGTCTGCCCAGCATTTT. This chain links TRBV3-1 (or the pseudogene TRBV3-2) with TRBJ1-5; D remains ambiguous. Trimming took 0 bases from V and 11 from J, leaving 11 bases between them. From germline, CDR1 is LGHDT and CDR2 YNNKEL (reference sequence). This CDR3 is 13 amino acids long.